Shown below are 7 T cell receptor beta chains from a single sample sequenced in a study of CD8+ T cells in alopecia areata. Sequencing relied on a cDNA template that was reverse transcribed from extracted RNA. Repertoires were generated with immunoSEQ multiplex PCR, while TCRdb's copy carries only in-frame clones and drops some. Sampling found around 290,000 clones, none seen once. The pooled cutaneous lymph node cells were sorted using several markers (CD4, CD8alpha, NKG2D, NKG2ACE and others). Sequencing input: CD4+ T cells sorted from a lymph node. The receptors were sampled from a C3H/HeJ mouse with alopecia areata. MHC haplotype of the strain: H2-k.

Regarding this clone: The gene symbols are mouse symbols. From the germline J gene comes the end of the CDR3, since the read stops 4 residues before it. Within the sample, other DNA sequences also encode this same CDR3. The J gene is TRBJ2-1, the V gene TRBV17; the match to TRBD2 covers 9 bases. The CDR3 spans 15 residues. With 6 bases clipped from V and 1 base from J, the junction kept 4 bases outside the gene matches. Germline V lookup: CDR1 MNHDT, CDR2 YYDKIL. The CDR3 reads CASSRLGVNYAEQFF. Incomplete CDR3 DNA: TGTGCTAGCAGCAGACTGGGGGTGAACTATGCT.

This clone appeared a few times. Gene names are mouse gene names. The read ends 4 residues shy of where the CDR3 ends; the end is completed using the germline J gene. The chain recombines TRBV13-2 with TRBJ2-7, with a possible D match to TRBD1 (6 bases). Per germline, CDR1 NNHNN and CDR2 SYGAGS (reference sequence). The CDR3 spans 14 residues. CDR3 residues: CASGDRGQPYEQYF. The CDR3 bases that were read are TGTGCCAGCGGTGATAGAGGACAGCCTTAT.

The sample holds many counts of this clone. Mouse names are used for the genes. The missing CDR3 end, 4 residues past where the read stops, is filled in from the germline J gene. V is TRBV13-1 and J is TRBJ1-2, with D possibly TRBD1 on 5 matching bases. The ends were cut back, 4 bases at V and 1 base at J, with 8 bases in the middle. The germline V gene encodes CDR1 NSHNY and CDR2 SYGAGN. The CDR3 runs 13 residues. The covered CDR3 bases are TGTGCCAGCAGTTCTGACAGAAACTCC. It codes for CASSSDRNS. From start to end, the CDR3 is CASSSDRNSDYTF.

Notes on this clone: Gene labels here are mouse ones. Sequencing ends 4 residues short of the CDR3 end; the germline J gene provides the rest. The same CDR3 also results from other DNA sequences found in this sample. This sequence joins TRBV13-1 and TRBJ2-7; 10 nucleotides line up with TRBD2. CDR3 size: 15 residues. Germline CDR1 NSHNY, CDR2 SYGAGN. The J segment lost 0 bases and the V segment lost 4 bases, leaving 4 bases of the junction unmatched. CDR3 sequence: CASSQDWGSSYEQYF. The DNA read from the CDR3 is TGTGCCAGCAGTCAGGACTGGGGGAGCTCCTAT.

This clone occurred a few times. A much larger clone sits a single nucleotide away, making a read error possible. Germline and genes: mouse. From the germline J gene comes the end of the CDR3, since the read stops 4 residues before it. The V and J genes are TRBV5 and TRBJ2-5, with a possible D match to TRBD1 (6 bases). The CDR3 has 13 residues. CDR1 and CDR2 (germline): LGHNA, YNLKQL (reference sequence). CDR3 sequence: CASSQGTVDTQYF. The sequenced CDR3 bases are TGTGCCAGCAGCCAAGGGACAGTAGAC.

In the case of this clone: The listed genes are named as in mouse. The same CDR3 also results from other DNA sequences found in this sample. CDR3 region: CASRRDRSAETLYF. The DNA read from the CDR3 is TGTGCCAGCAGGAGGGACAGAAGTGCAGAA. This chain joins TRBV13-1 and TRBJ2-3, with 7 bases matching TRBD1. The observed sequence ends 4 residues before the CDR3 terminus, with the missing tail filled in from the germline J gene. The CDR3 runs 14 residues. Per the germline V gene, CDR1 is NSHNY and CDR2 is SYGAGN. Losses at the gene ends were 5 bases for V and 0 bases for J; bases not matched to a gene: 3.

This clone was counted at least ten times. Gene names are the mouse ones. The CDR3 extends 4 residues past the end of the read, so its final part is completed from the germline J gene. Additional DNA sequences in this sample encode the identical CDR3. This chain uses TRBV19 with TRBJ1-1; 8 bases are a match to TRBD1. V lost 5 bases to trimming and J lost 0 bases; unmatched junction nucleotides: 0. Germline CDR1 is FNHDT and CDR2 is SITEND (reference sequence). The CDR3 spans 13 residues. The CDR3 bases that were read are TGTGCCAGCAGACAGGGGGCAAACACA. The encoded protein is CASRQGANT. The whole CDR3 sequence is CASRQGANTEVFF. Together with reference TRBV19 and TRBJ1-1, the CDR3 gives the full variable domain: GGIITQTPKFLIGQEGQKLTLKCQQNFNHDTMYWYRQDSGKGLRLIYYSITENDLQKGDLSEGYDASREKKSSFSLTVTSAQKNEMAVFLCASRQGANTEVFFGKGTRLTVV.